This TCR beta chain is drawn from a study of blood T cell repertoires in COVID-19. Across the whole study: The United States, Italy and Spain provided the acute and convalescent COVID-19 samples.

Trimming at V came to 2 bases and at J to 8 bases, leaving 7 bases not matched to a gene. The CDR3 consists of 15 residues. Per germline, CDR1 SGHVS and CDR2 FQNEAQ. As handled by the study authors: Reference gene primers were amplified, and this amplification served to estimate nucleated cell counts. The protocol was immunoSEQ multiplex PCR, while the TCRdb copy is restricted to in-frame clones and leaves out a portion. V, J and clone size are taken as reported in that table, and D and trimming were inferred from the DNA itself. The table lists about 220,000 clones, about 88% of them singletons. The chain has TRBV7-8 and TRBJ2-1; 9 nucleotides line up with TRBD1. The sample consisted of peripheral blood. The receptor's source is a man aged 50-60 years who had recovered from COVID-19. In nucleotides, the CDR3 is TGTGCCAGCAGCTTAAGGGACAGGGTCAGGGATGAGCAGTTCTTC. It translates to CASSLRDRVRDEQFF.